The TCR beta chain described here comes from a study of blood T cell repertoires in COVID-19. The CDR3 is 19 amino acids. The ends lost 1 base at V and 0 bases at J; junction bases unmatched: 11. Germline CDR1 and CDR2: MGHRA and YSYEKL. Method: immunoSEQ multiplex PCR; TCRdb's copy keeps in-frame clones and lacks some. The data contain about 150,000 clones, around 84% of them seen just once; the ten biggest clones take up roughly 8%. The genes are TRBV4-1 and TRBJ2-4; 8 nucleotides line up with TRBD2. The TCR originated in a woman in her 50s who had recovered from COVID-19. The material sequenced was PBMCs or T cells enriched from blood (not recorded which). CDR3 sequence reads: CASSQATGAGAIAKNIQYF. CDR3 in DNA: TGCGCCAGCAGCCAAGCCACTGGAGCGGGGGCCATAGCCAAAAACATTCAGTACTTC.